This TCR beta chain was sequenced in a study of OX40 agonist ivuxolimab in advanced cancers. The data were produced by immunoSEQ multiplex PCR, yet TCRdb's version contains in-frame clones alone and is incomplete. The sample yields around 110,000 clones, 91% seen once. Excluded were patients having autoimmune disease history or systemic immunosuppression. The V gene lost 3 bases and the J gene lost 2 bases, with 8 bases spanning the gap. CDR1 is MDHEN, CDR2 SYDVKM, per germline. The CDR3 runs to 13 residues. The chain employs TRBV28 and TRBJ2-7, with D uncertain. Source: CD4+ or CD8+ T cells sorted from blood, taken in a trial of the OX40 agonist ivuxolimab. The source of this sequence is an adult with an advanced solid tumor such as melanoma, head and neck, liver or kidney cancer. In DNA, the CDR3 is TGTGCCAGCAGTTTCTTGGACGCCTACGAGCAGTACTTC. Amino acid sequence: CASSFLDAYEQYF.